The clone carrying this T cell receptor (beta chain) has ten or more counts. This entry is derived from a study of T cells of healthy individuals. TCRdb re-analysed the 5' RACE reads in MiXCR, keeping a single row per CDR3 protein. The data show about 53,000 distinct CDR3 sequences, with approximately 15% seen just once and about 15% held by the top ten. CDR3 size: 16 residues. Trimming removed 5 bases from V and 4 bases from J, with 20 bases in between. The source of this sequence is a human donor in good health. The chain couples TRBV12-3 or TRBV12-4 to TRBJ1-2; a weak D match, TRBD1 (5 bases). The CDR3 protein is CASSPEYRGIRYGYTF. The CDR3 DNA is TGTGCCAGCAGTCCCGAATATCGGGGGATTCGCTATGGCTACACCTTC.